The table lists the clone carrying this T cell receptor (beta chain) with many counts. Its antigen is not identified. The data derive from a study of early T cells in non-severe SARS-CoV-2 infection. Study-level information: Bulk RNA from unsorted whole blood was sequenced; chains were unpaired. General study results and limits: VDJdb-based matching was biased toward anti-spike CD8 responses and missed private and CD4 specificities.

The length of the CDR3 is 15 residues. Deletions cut 0 bases from V and 5 bases from J, with 14 bases between. In germline, CDR1 is SGHRS, CDR2 YFSETQ. Attached unique molecular identifiers marked individual cDNA molecules. TCRdb reanalysed the 5' RACE reads using MiXCR and keeps one entry per CDR3 protein. The repertoire holds about 60,000 distinct CDR3 sequences, with around 12% as singletons. This receptor was identified in an adult who was a healthcare worker with PCR-confirmed SARS-CoV-2 infection or an uninfected control (not recorded which). This chain joins TRBV5-1 and TRBJ2-5; D not certain. The sequencing sample was made of whole blood. CDR3 DNA: TGCGCCAGCAGCTTGGAATACAGTACGTGGGAGACCCAGTACTTC. This encodes CASSLEYSTWETQYF.